This TCR beta chain was identified during a study of T cells in Graves' hyperthyroidism and ophthalmopathy. It was RNA transcripts that yielded the amplified TCR beta CDR3 regions. The TCR CDR3 first-round RT-PCR relied on the HTBI primer set. TCRdb passed the multiplex PCR reads through MiXCR, listing each CDR3 protein once. The profile shows approximately 420,000 distinct CDR3 sequences, about 16% of them singletons. In this sample, this clonotype turned up many times. The ends were cut back, 7 bases at V and 4 bases at J, with 10 bases in the middle. The length of the CDR3 is 12 residues. Per the germline V gene, CDR1 is MDHEN and CDR2 is SYDVKM.

This receptor was taken from a woman in her thirties with Graves' hyperthyroidism. Sequencing was carried out using blood. V gene TRBV28 combines with J gene TRBJ2-5, with a weak D call TRBD2 (6 bases). CDR3 region: CASKVGGETQYF. The DNA of the CDR3 is TGTGCCAGCAAGGTGGGGGGAGAGACCCAGTACTTC.